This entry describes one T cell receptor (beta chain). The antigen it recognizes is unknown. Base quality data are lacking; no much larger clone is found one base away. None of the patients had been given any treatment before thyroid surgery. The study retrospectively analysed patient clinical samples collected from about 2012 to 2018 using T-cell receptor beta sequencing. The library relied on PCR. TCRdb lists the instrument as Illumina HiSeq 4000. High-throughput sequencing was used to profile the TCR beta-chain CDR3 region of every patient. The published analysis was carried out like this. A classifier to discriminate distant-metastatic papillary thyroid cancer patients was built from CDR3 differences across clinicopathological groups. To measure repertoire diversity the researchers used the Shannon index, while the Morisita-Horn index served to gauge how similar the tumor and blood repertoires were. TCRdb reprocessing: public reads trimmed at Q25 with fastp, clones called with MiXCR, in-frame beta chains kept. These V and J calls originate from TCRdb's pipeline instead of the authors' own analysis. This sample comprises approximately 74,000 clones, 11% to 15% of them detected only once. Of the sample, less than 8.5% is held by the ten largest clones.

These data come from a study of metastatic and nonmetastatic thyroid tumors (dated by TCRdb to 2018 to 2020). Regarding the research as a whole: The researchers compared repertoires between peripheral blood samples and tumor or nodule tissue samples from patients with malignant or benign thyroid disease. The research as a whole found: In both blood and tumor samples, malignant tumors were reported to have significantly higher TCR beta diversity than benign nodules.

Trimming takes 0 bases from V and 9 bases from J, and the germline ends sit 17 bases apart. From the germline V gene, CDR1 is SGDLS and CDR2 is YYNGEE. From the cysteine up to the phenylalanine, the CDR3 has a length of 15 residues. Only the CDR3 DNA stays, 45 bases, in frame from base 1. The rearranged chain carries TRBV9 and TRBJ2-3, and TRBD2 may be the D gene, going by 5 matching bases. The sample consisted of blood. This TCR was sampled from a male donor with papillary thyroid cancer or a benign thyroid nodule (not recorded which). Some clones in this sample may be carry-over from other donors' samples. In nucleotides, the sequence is TGTGCCAGCAGCGTAGAAGAGGGAGTCGACATGACGCAGTATTTT. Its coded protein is CASSVEEGVDMTQYF.